This T cell receptor beta chain was retrieved from a study of tumor and adjacent non-tumor tissue in lung cancer. Overall study: Stage I to III disease affected 10 men and roughly five women aged roughly 31 to 76. Study-wide findings and caveats: Significantly higher TCR diversity was found in tumor than normal lung. Tumor TCR diversity, when higher, was linked to shorter survival. Top 100 clones took a larger repertoire share in normal lung.

The template was RNA from unsorted bulk tissue. Three rounds of nested PCR, following a modified ARM-PCR protocol, produced the TCRbeta library. TCRdb ran MiXCR on the multiplex PCR reads and lists one entry per CDR3 protein. The table shows about 110,000 distinct CDR3 sequences, with roughly 73% occurring only once. The germline V gene has CDR1 MNHEY and CDR2 SVGEGT. This CDR3 spans 14 amino acids. V was pared by 6 bases and J by 3 bases, with 8 bases of the junction left unmatched. On this clonotype itself: The antigen is unknown. A clone one base away is much larger, so this may be a read error.

V and J are TRBV6-2 or TRBV6-3 and TRBJ2-7; 7 bases match TRBD2. Sequenced: lung tumor tissue. The source is an older woman with non-small cell lung cancer. CDR3 sequence reads: CASRKAGDFYEQYF. The CDR3 DNA reads as TGTGCCAGCAGAAAGGCGGGGGATTTCTACGAGCAGTACTTC.